Listed below are T cell receptor beta chains from one sample, sequenced in a study of blood T cells in healthy people across ages. TCRdb reanalysed the 5' RACE reads using MiXCR and keeps one entry per CDR3 protein. Counted here are 550,000 to 600,000 distinct CDR3 sequences, roughly 28% occurring once; the ten biggest clones make up around 20%. The sequenced sample consisted of blood. The receptors come from a woman aged 70 to 79 in good health. The CDR3 runs from the conserved cysteine through the conserved F or W. D genes are given only for firm matches. The size entry is marked missing in some rows and otherwise reads once, few, many or a size class.

v_gene: TRBV12-3/TRBV12-4; j_gene: TRBJ2-7; d_gene: TRBD1; abundance: -; CDR3nt: TGTGCCAGCAGTTTTTACAGGGGGACCTACGAGCAGTACTTC; CDR3aa: CASSFYRGTYEQYF
v_gene: TRBV7-9; j_gene: TRBJ2-5; d_gene: -; abundance: few; CDR3nt: TGTGCCAGCAGCGGGATATCAGAGACCCAGTACTTC; CDR3aa: CASSGISETQYF
v_gene: TRBV4-1; j_gene: TRBJ2-4; d_gene: -; abundance: -; CDR3nt: TGCGCCAGCAGCCAAGTTGACAATTGGGGCATTCAGTACTTC; CDR3aa: CASSQVDNWGIQYF
v_gene: TRBV13; j_gene: TRBJ1-2; d_gene: TRBD1; abundance: -; CDR3nt: TGTGCCAGCAGCTTCTACACCGGGACAGGGGGCTATGGCTACACCTTC; CDR3aa: CASSFYTGTGGYGYTF
v_gene: TRBV20-1; j_gene: TRBJ1-2; d_gene: -; abundance: -; CDR3nt: TGCAGTGCTCATTCGACCGATGCTAACTATGGCCACACCTTC; CDR3aa: CSAHSTDANYGHTF
v_gene: TRBV10-3; j_gene: TRBJ2-3; d_gene: -; abundance: few; CDR3nt: TGTGCCATCAGTGGGGGACTCAACACAGATACGCAGTATTTT; CDR3aa: CAISGGLNTDTQYF
v_gene: TRBV25-1; j_gene: TRBJ2-7; d_gene: -; abundance: few; CDR3nt: TGTGCCAGCAGTGAATTGGAAAGTTCCTACGAGCAGTACTTC; CDR3aa: CASSELESSYEQYF
v_gene: TRBV6-5; j_gene: TRBJ2-5; d_gene: -; abundance: -; CDR3nt: TGTGCCAGCAGTTACATAGCAGCCCAAGAGACCCAGTACTTC; CDR3aa: CASSYIAAQETQYF
v_gene: TRBV7-2; j_gene: TRBJ2-5; d_gene: -; abundance: -; CDR3nt: TGTGCCAGCAGCCGACATGGGGCGGGGCACCAAGAGACCCAGTACTTC; CDR3aa: CASSRHGAGHQETQYF
v_gene: TRBV6-4; j_gene: TRBJ2-2; d_gene: -; abundance: few; CDR3nt: TGTGCCAGCAGTGACTCGTTCGAGTCAGGCGGGGAGCTGTTTTTT; CDR3aa: CASSDSFESGGELFF
v_gene: TRBV6-1; j_gene: TRBJ2-7; d_gene: -; abundance: -; CDR3nt: TGTGCCAGCAGGGAACACCACTACGAGCAGTACTTC; CDR3aa: CASREHHYEQYF
v_gene: TRBV6-2/TRBV6-3; j_gene: TRBJ1-6; d_gene: TRBD1; abundance: few; CDR3nt: TGTGCCAGCAGTTACGTCGACAGGGGCTCCTATAATTCACCCCTCCACTTT; CDR3aa: CASSYVDRGSYNSPLHF
v_gene: TRBV12-3/TRBV12-4; j_gene: TRBJ1-6; d_gene: -; abundance: many; CDR3nt: TGTGCCAGCAGTTTGAGCCAGGGAGATTCACCCCTCCACTTT; CDR3aa: CASSLSQGDSPLHF
v_gene: TRBV20-1; j_gene: TRBJ1-6; d_gene: -; abundance: few; CDR3nt: TGCAGTGCTAGAGGTCCAGATAATTCACCCCTCCACTTT; CDR3aa: CSARGPDNSPLHF
v_gene: TRBV4-3; j_gene: TRBJ1-2; d_gene: -; abundance: -; CDR3nt: TGCGCCAGCAGCCGTCAGGGTCTCGGCTACACCTTC; CDR3aa: CASSRQGLGYTF
v_gene: TRBV6-1; j_gene: TRBJ1-2; d_gene: TRBD1; abundance: -; CDR3nt: TGTGCCAGCACATCAGGGGGCGCAGGGTCAGACTATGGCTACACCTTC; CDR3aa: CASTSGGAGSDYGYTF
v_gene: TRBV11-3; j_gene: TRBJ2-2; d_gene: -; abundance: few; CDR3nt: TGTGCCAGCAGCTTATTCACAGAGAGCACCGGGGAGCTGTTTTTT; CDR3aa: CASSLFTESTGELFF
v_gene: TRBV6-5; j_gene: TRBJ1-2; d_gene: TRBD1; abundance: many; CDR3nt: TGTGCCAGCAGTACGGACAGGGGGAATGGCTACACCTTC; CDR3aa: CASSTDRGNGYTF
v_gene: TRBV6-4; j_gene: TRBJ2-1; d_gene: TRBD1; abundance: -; CDR3nt: TGTGCCAGCAGCCGACAGGGAGCCTACAATGAGCAGTTCTTC; CDR3aa: CASSRQGAYNEQFF
v_gene: TRBV6-1; j_gene: TRBJ1-1; d_gene: -; abundance: -; CDR3nt: TGTGCCAGCAGTGAAGGGGACACCCGGAACACTGAAGCTTTCTTT; CDR3aa: CASSEGDTRNTEAFF
v_gene: TRBV12-3/TRBV12-4; j_gene: TRBJ1-1; d_gene: -; abundance: -; CDR3nt: TGTGCCAGCAAAGGGTCGGGGGCTTTCTTT; CDR3aa: CASKGSGAFF
v_gene: TRBV12-3/TRBV12-4; j_gene: TRBJ2-1; d_gene: -; abundance: many; CDR3nt: TGTGCCAGCACTCTGGACAGCGGCTACAATGAGCAGTTCTTC; CDR3aa: CASTLDSGYNEQFF
v_gene: TRBV9; j_gene: TRBJ2-7; d_gene: TRBD1; abundance: few; CDR3nt: TGTGCCAGCAGTAGAATTCCGGGACAGGGGATTTCCGAGCAGTACTTC; CDR3aa: CASSRIPGQGISEQYF
v_gene: TRBV20-1; j_gene: TRBJ1-4; d_gene: -; abundance: -; CDR3nt: TGCAGTGCTAGAGATTGGCTGGGGGGCTGGGAAAAACTGTTTTTT; CDR3aa: CSARDWLGGWEKLFF
v_gene: TRBV20-1; j_gene: TRBJ2-1; d_gene: TRBD2; abundance: few; CDR3nt: TGCAGTGCTAGGGTAGCTAGCGGGGGACTGTCGGAGCAGTTCTTC; CDR3aa: CSARVASGGLSEQFF
v_gene: TRBV6-2/TRBV6-3; j_gene: TRBJ2-3; d_gene: -; abundance: few; CDR3nt: TGTGCCAGCAGTTACTCTCCGAGGGGGACAGATACGCAGTATTTT; CDR3aa: CASSYSPRGTDTQYF
v_gene: TRBV5-1; j_gene: TRBJ1-2; d_gene: TRBD1; abundance: few; CDR3nt: TGCGCCAGCAGCCTGAAACCGGGACAGGGGACCTACTATGGCTACACCTTC; CDR3aa: CASSLKPGQGTYYGYTF
v_gene: TRBV20-1; j_gene: TRBJ1-3; d_gene: -; abundance: -; CDR3nt: TGCAGTGCTCCCCTGTCCAGTGGAAACACCATATATTTT; CDR3aa: CSAPLSSGNTIYF
v_gene: TRBV6-6; j_gene: TRBJ1-4; d_gene: TRBD1; abundance: few; CDR3nt: TGTGCCAGCAGTAAGGACAGGTTTAAGGAAAAACTGTTTTTT; CDR3aa: CASSKDRFKEKLFF
v_gene: TRBV12-3/TRBV12-4; j_gene: TRBJ1-6; d_gene: TRBD1; abundance: -; CDR3nt: TGTGCCAGCAGCTCCCTGACAGGGGTGTTTTACTCACCCCTCCACTTT; CDR3aa: CASSSLTGVFYSPLHF
v_gene: TRBV7-8; j_gene: TRBJ1-6; d_gene: -; abundance: -; CDR3nt: TGTGCCAGCAGCTTAGCGGACCCAGCTTATAATTCACCCCTCCACTTT; CDR3aa: CASSLADPAYNSPLHF
v_gene: TRBV3-1; j_gene: TRBJ1-1; d_gene: -; abundance: -; CDR3nt: TGTGCCAGCAGCCCAAGAAGAGGGAACACTGAAGCTTCCTTT; CDR3aa: CASSPRRGNTEASF
v_gene: TRBV7-2; j_gene: TRBJ2-5; d_gene: TRBD1; abundance: -; CDR3nt: TGTGCCAGCAGCCCCCCACGAGGGTCAGGGACAGTGACCCAGTACTTC; CDR3aa: CASSPPRGSGTVTQYF
v_gene: TRBV9; j_gene: TRBJ2-5; d_gene: -; abundance: -; CDR3nt: TGTGCCAGCAGCGTAGGGGGGCAGTCGGGCCGAGAGACCCAGTACTTC; CDR3aa: CASSVGGQSGRETQYF
v_gene: TRBV27; j_gene: TRBJ1-2; d_gene: TRBD1; abundance: -; CDR3nt: TGTGCCAGCAGCCCGAGGGGACAGACCTATGGCTACACCTTC; CDR3aa: CASSPRGQTYGYTF
v_gene: TRBV5-1; j_gene: TRBJ1-2; d_gene: TRBD1; abundance: -; CDR3nt: TGCGCCAGCAGCCCAACCTCAGGGGGCTATGGCTACACCTTC; CDR3aa: CASSPTSGGYGYTF
v_gene: TRBV23-1; j_gene: TRBJ2-1; d_gene: TRBD1; abundance: -; CDR3nt: TGCGCCAGCCCCCCTGGTGAGACAGGGGGCGAGGAGCAGTTCTTC; CDR3aa: CASPPGETGGEEQFF
v_gene: TRBV29-1; j_gene: TRBJ2-1; d_gene: -; abundance: few; CDR3nt: TGCAGCGCCCTGGGCCTGATAGGGAAGAGCTCCTACAATGAGCAGTTCTTC; CDR3aa: CSALGLIGKSSYNEQFF
v_gene: TRBV4-2; j_gene: TRBJ2-7; d_gene: -; abundance: -; CDR3nt: TGTGCCAGCAGCCAAGTTGGGGCTCCCTACGAGCAGTACTTC; CDR3aa: CASSQVGAPYEQYF
v_gene: TRBV11-3; j_gene: TRBJ2-7; d_gene: -; abundance: few; CDR3nt: TGTGCCAGCAGCTTAAGGGGCAGGGAAGGGAAGCAGTACTTC; CDR3aa: CASSLRGREGKQYF
v_gene: TRBV5-1; j_gene: TRBJ1-5; d_gene: -; abundance: -; CDR3nt: TGCGCCAGCAGCTTGGAGGGGCATGACAATCAGCCCCAGCATTTT; CDR3aa: CASSLEGHDNQPQHF
v_gene: TRBV28; j_gene: TRBJ2-3; d_gene: -; abundance: few; CDR3nt: TGTGCCAGCAGCAACGAAGCGTTTAGCACAGATACGCAGTATTTT; CDR3aa: CASSNEAFSTDTQYF
v_gene: TRBV12-3/TRBV12-4; j_gene: TRBJ2-7; d_gene: -; abundance: few; CDR3nt: TGTGCCAGCAGGACAGGTAATTCTGCTTCCTACGAGCAGTACTTC; CDR3aa: CASRTGNSASYEQYF
v_gene: TRBV20-1; j_gene: TRBJ1-4; d_gene: -; abundance: -; CDR3nt: TGCAGTGCTAGAGATATGAGAGGACCAAATGAAAAACTGTTTTTT; CDR3aa: CSARDMRGPNEKLFF
v_gene: TRBV11-3; j_gene: TRBJ2-7; d_gene: TRBD1; abundance: few; CDR3nt: TGTGCCAGCAGCGCGTTCCGGGACAGGGGCTACGAGCAGTACTTC; CDR3aa: CASSAFRDRGYEQYF
v_gene: TRBV5-6; j_gene: TRBJ2-3; d_gene: -; abundance: few; CDR3nt: TGTGCCAGCAGAGCCATAGGGAAGCCGGTGGCAGATACGCAGTATTTT; CDR3aa: CASRAIGKPVADTQYF
v_gene: TRBV4-1; j_gene: TRBJ2-5; d_gene: -; abundance: few; CDR3nt: TGCGCCAGCAGCCGCGACCGGTATGAAGAGGCCCAGTACTTC; CDR3aa: CASSRDRYEEAQYF
v_gene: TRBV20-1; j_gene: TRBJ2-5; d_gene: TRBD2; abundance: -; CDR3nt: TGCAGTGCTAGACTCTACGGGGGGGGCGAGACCCAGTACTTC; CDR3aa: CSARLYGGGETQYF
v_gene: TRBV12-3/TRBV12-4; j_gene: TRBJ1-2; d_gene: -; abundance: -; CDR3nt: TGTGCCAGCAGCCCTAGCCCCGGGGCCATTGATGGCTACACCTTC; CDR3aa: CASSPSPGAIDGYTF
v_gene: TRBV20-1; j_gene: TRBJ2-5; d_gene: -; abundance: few; CDR3nt: TGCAGTGCTAGAGATGATCCAGCCGAAGAGACCCAGTACTTC; CDR3aa: CSARDDPAEETQYF
v_gene: TRBV4-3; j_gene: TRBJ2-5; d_gene: TRBD2; abundance: -; CDR3nt: TGCGCCAGCAGCCAAGTGTCGACTAGCGGGGAGACCCAGTACTTC; CDR3aa: CASSQVSTSGETQYF
v_gene: TRBV5-1; j_gene: TRBJ1-2; d_gene: -; abundance: few; CDR3nt: TGCGCCAGCAGCCCCGGATCGAATGGCTACACCTTC; CDR3aa: CASSPGSNGYTF
v_gene: TRBV5-6; j_gene: TRBJ1-3; d_gene: -; abundance: few; CDR3nt: TGTGCCAGCAGCTTCAGCGGTCGCGGAAACACCATATATTTT; CDR3aa: CASSFSGRGNTIYF
v_gene: TRBV12-5; j_gene: TRBJ2-3; d_gene: -; abundance: -; CDR3nt: TGTGCTAGTGGTTTGGTACGCGGGGCGGATACGCAGTATTTT; CDR3aa: CASGLVRGADTQYF